The 25 T cell receptor beta chains reported below all come from one sample, sequenced in a study of cytomegalovirus exposure and HLA in healthy donors. PCR involved 60 Vbeta and 13 Jbeta primers. The table came from immunoSEQ multiplex PCR; TCRdb's copy has only in-frame clones and leaves some out. Here the sample spans tens of thousands of clones, about four fifths being singletons. The sequenced sample was PBMCs. These receptors all come from a male donor in good health and CMV-seropositive.

This clone has just one count. The chain's CDR3 is CAWSYTGEKLFF. CDR3 DNA sequence: TGTGCCTGGAGCTATACGGGGGAAAAACTGTTTTTT. This chain links TRBV30 with TRBJ1-4; the D is unclear. The V and J ends lost 3 bases and 8 bases respectively, with 10 bases between them. Per germline, CDR1 GTSNPN and CDR2 SVGIG (reference sequence). The CDR3 runs 12 residues.

This sequence joins TRBV18 and TRBJ2-3, with D possibly matching TRBD2 (6 bases). The CDR3 loop spans 15 amino acids. Looked up from germline, CDR1 is KGHSH and CDR2 is LQKENI. V was cut by 4 bases and J by 1 base, with 12 bases left in between. The CDR3 nucleotides are TGTGCCAGCTCACGCCATCCGGGGGGCACAGATACGCAGTATTTT. Translated, it gives CASSRHPGGTDTQYF. The whole variable domain, filled in from reference TRBV18 and TRBJ2-3, reads NAGVMQNPRHLVRRRGQEARLRCSPMKGHSHVYWYRQLPEEGLKFMVYLQKENIIDESGMPKERFSAEFPKEGPSILRIQQVVRGDSAAYFCASSRHPGGTDTQYFGPGTRLTVL.

The rearrangement uses TRBV9 and TRBJ2-3; 10 nucleotides agree with TRBD2. V lost 0 bases to trimming and J lost 1 base; unmatched junction nucleotides: 11. The CDR3 sequence is 19 residues long. Germline lookup yields CDR1 SGDLS and CDR2 YYNGEE. The CDR3 DNA reads as TGTGCCAGCAGCGTAGACCATCTAGCGGGAGCCCGGGGCACAGATACGCAGTATTTT. It translates to CASSVDHLAGARGTDTQYF.

This sequence joins TRBV2 and TRBJ2-7; 9 nucleotides align to TRBD2. Germline CDR1 is SNHLY and CDR2 is FYNNEI. Trimming cost V 8 bases and J 7 bases; bases outside gene matches: 3. This CDR3 has 11 amino acids. In DNA form, the CDR3 reads TGTGCCAGCGGACTAGCGACGGAGCAGTACTTC. It is translated as CASGLATEQYF.

This chain connects TRBV4-3 to TRBJ2-5; TRBD2 is a possible D gene (6 bases). The CDR3 spans 13 residues. CDR1 and CDR2 from the germline V gene are LGHNA and YSLEER. Trimming took off 3 bases at V and 4 bases at J, with 9 bases between the two ends. The CDR3 DNA reads as TGCGCCAGCAGCCAGGGTAGCGGAGAGACCCAGTACTTC. Protein: CASSQGSGETQYF.

This chain connects TRBV7-2 to TRBJ2-2; tentatively, D is TRBD1 (6 bases). Germline CDR1 SGHTA, CDR2 FQGNSA. CDR3 length: 19 amino acids. The V gene lost 2 bases and the J gene lost 3 bases, with 22 bases spanning the gap. CDR3 coding DNA: TGTGCCAGCAGCTTACACACAGGGACCCCGAGGTTTGACACCGGGGAGCTGTTTTTT. This translates into CASSLHTGTPRFDTGELFF. Combining the CDR3 with reference TRBV7-2 and TRBJ2-2 gives the whole variable domain GAGVSQSPSNKVTEKGKDVELRCDPISGHTALYWYRQSLGQGLEFLIYFQGNSAPDKSGLPSDRFSAERTGGSVSTLTIQRTQQEDSAVYLCASSLHTGTPRFDTGELFFGEGSRLTVL.

This chain uses TRBV19 with TRBJ2-5, with 7 bases that match TRBD1. The J call may not be correct, given that the DNA end is closer to TRBJ2-7. The V gene's germline CDR1 is LNHDA and CDR2 SQIVND (reference sequence). CDR3 length equals 13 residues. The CDR3 sequence is CASSPGQTYEQYF. CDR3 coding DNA: TGTGCCAGTAGCCCGGGACAGACCTACGAGCAGTACTTC.

V is TRBV4-3 and J is TRBJ1-5, with D possibly being TRBD1 (5 bases). Germline V lookup: CDR1 LGHNA, CDR2 YSLEER. The CDR3 extends over 16 amino acids. V lost 0 bases and J 6 bases, leaving 15 bases between the germline ends. CDR3 residues: CASSQDLGRVAQPQHF. CDR3 bases: TGCGCCAGCAGCCAAGATCTGGGCAGGGTAGCTCAGCCCCAGCATTTT.

The CDR3 region is CASSLAGSSKNIQYF. Here the CDR3 DNA reads TGTGCCAGCAGCCTAGCGGGGTCTTCCAAAAACATTCAGTACTTC. The rearrangement links TRBV28 to TRBJ2-4; 9 positions match TRBD2. Germline V gene sequence: CDR1 MDHEN, CDR2 SYDVKM. The CDR3 has 15 amino acids. Trimming took 6 bases from V and 2 from J; bases not matched to a gene: 5.

This chain uses TRBV7-9 with TRBJ1-1; the D gene is possibly TRBD1 (6 bases). Trimming stripped 5 bases from V and 5 bases from J, with 18 bases between. This CDR3 spans 15 amino acids. The germline CDR1 and CDR2 sequences are SEHNR and FQNEAQ (reference sequence). The DNA of the CDR3 is TGTGCCAGCAGCGAGGGGGGGAGGGTCGGAACTGAAGCTTTCTTT. Its protein product is CASSEGGRVGTEAFF.

This clone was seen a single time. This chain connects TRBV9 to TRBJ2-2, with 10 bases matching TRBD1. In germline, CDR1 is SGDLS, CDR2 YYNGEE. The length of the CDR3 is 16 residues. The V and J ends lost 8 bases and 7 bases, in that order; junction bases with no gene match: 14. The CDR3 region has the DNA TGTGCCAGTTCCGCCGGGACAGGGGTCTCGGGCGGGGAGCTGTTTTTT. Translating gives CASSAGTGVSGGELFF.

The chain combines TRBV6-1 with TRBJ2-1; a weak D match, TRBD2 (6 bases). Germline CDR1 is MNHNS and CDR2 is SASEGT. The V end lost 7 bases, the J end lost 5 bases, and 15 bases lay between the germline ends. CDR3 length: 14 residues. CDR3 loop: CASNPSSVNNEQFF. In nucleotides, the CDR3 is TGTGCCAGCAATCCATCTAGCGTTAACAATGAGCAGTTCTTC.

V gene TRBV14 combines with J gene TRBJ2-7; D is undetermined. The germline CDR1 and CDR2 sequences are SGHDN and FVKESK. V lost 0 bases to trimming and J lost 2 bases, with 14 bases between them. The CDR3 sequence is 16 residues long. The CDR3 DNA sequence: TGTGCCAGCAGCCAAGATCTGGCGTTGGGCACCTACGAGCAGTACTTC. Its translation is CASSQDLALGTYEQYF.

The chain links TRBV7-2 to TRBJ1-5; TRBD1 matches at 8 bases. J was trimmed by 6 bases and V by 1 base; bases with no gene match: 5. Germline CDR1 reads SGHTA; CDR2 reads FQGNSA. This CDR3 spans 15 amino acids. The CDR3 DNA reads TGTGCCAGCAGCTTAGAGGGGACAGGAGGTCAGCCCCAGCATTTT. It specifies CASSLEGTGGQPQHF.

This rearrangement joins TRBV7-3 to TRBJ2-6; D is unresolved. Trimming stripped 5 bases from V and 0 bases from J, with 8 bases between. Per the germline V gene, CDR1 is SGHTA and CDR2 is FQGTGA. This CDR3 region has 15 residues. CDR3 sequence reads: CASSVVNSGANVLTF. The CDR3 DNA follows: TGTGCCAGCAGCGTTGTAAACTCTGGGGCCAACGTCCTGACTTTC.

V and J are TRBV10-3 and TRBJ2-7, with TRBD1 as a possible D gene (6 bases). The length of the CDR3 is 14 residues. Germline CDR1 is ENHRY and CDR2 is SYGVKD. V shed 6 bases and J shed 2 bases, with 14 bases lying between them. The CDR3 coding sequence is TGTGCCATCAGGGAAGGGACACAAACCTACGAGCAGTACTTC. This translates into CAIREGTQTYEQYF.

This clone was counted a single time. V is TRBV6-1 and J is TRBJ1-1; the D is unclear. This CDR3 region has 13 residues. Trimming left V 6 bases short and J 1 base short, with 9 bases between. Germline V lookup: CDR1 MNHNS, CDR2 SASEGT. CDR3: CASRIEKNTEAFF. CDR3 nucleotide sequence: TGTGCCAGCAGAATAGAGAAGAACACTGAAGCTTTCTTT.

This rearrangement joins TRBV5-1 to TRBJ1-2; tentative D call: TRBD1 (5 bases). V was clipped by 0 bases and J by 6 bases, with 9 bases between them. The germline gives CDR1 SGHRS, CDR2 YFSETQ. This CDR3 is built from 13 residues. The CDR3 sequence: CASSLAQGDGYTF. The CDR3 DNA sequence: TGCGCCAGCAGCTTGGCCCAGGGCGATGGCTACACCTTC.

The rearrangement uses TRBV27 and TRBJ1-5; D gene uncertain. The V gene lost 4 bases and the J gene lost 6 bases, with 10 bases spanning the gap. The germline V gene encodes CDR1 MNHEY and CDR2 SMNVEV (reference sequence). The CDR3 consists of 13 residues. The CDR3 DNA follows: TGTGCCAGCAGTTCAGGCGAAGGTCAGCCCCAGCATTTT. Protein product: CASSSGEGQPQHF.

The chain has TRBV5-5 and TRBJ2-7; 13 nucleotides match TRBD2. V was clipped by 2 bases and J by 9 bases; unmatched bases: 11. The CDR3 spans 16 residues. The germline gives CDR1 SGHKS, CDR2 YYEKEE (reference sequence). CDR3 residues: CASSLLGTSGAGGQYF. As DNA, the CDR3 is TGTGCCAGCAGCTTACTAGGGACTAGCGGGGCCGGGGGGCAGTACTTC.

This rearrangement joins TRBV4-3 to TRBJ2-1; the match to TRBD1 covers 9 bases. The germline V gene has CDR1 LGHNA and CDR2 YSLEER. The CDR3 runs 15 residues. The V gene end was trimmed by 4 bases and the J gene end by 7 bases; junction bases not matched to a gene: 8. CDR3 in amino acids: CASSPGTGSVNEQFF. Here the CDR3 DNA reads TGCGCCAGCAGCCCTGGGACAGGGTCGGTAAATGAGCAGTTCTTC.

The chain employs TRBV5-1 and TRBJ2-7; TRBD1 matches at 9 bases. Germline V gene lookup returns CDR1 SGHRS and CDR2 YFSETQ. V was pared by 4 bases and J by 0 bases, with 5 bases of the junction left unmatched. The CDR3 extends over 15 amino acids. The chain's CDR3 is CASSGRTGVSYEQYF. CDR3 bases: TGCGCCAGCAGCGGAAGGACAGGGGTCTCCTACGAGCAGTACTTC.

This chain connects TRBV30 to TRBJ1-4, with D possibly being TRBD1 (6 bases). Trimming left V 3 bases short and J 12 bases short, with 11 bases between. The CDR3 has 11 residues. Germline V gene sequence: CDR1 GTSNPN, CDR2 SVGIG (reference sequence). CDR3 protein: CAWRGGGELFF. The CDR3 DNA is TGTGCCTGGAGAGGGGGGGGCGAACTGTTTTTT.

Only a few counts were recorded for this clone. This sequence joins TRBV2 and TRBJ1-1; D is perhaps TRBD1 (5 bases). Germline V gene sequence: CDR1 SNHLY, CDR2 FYNNEI. CDR3 length: 15 amino acids. The V gene lost 4 bases and the J gene lost 1 base, with 13 bases spanning the gap. CDR3 DNA: TGTGCCAGCAGTGTTGCGACAGAGAAGAACACTGAAGCTTTCTTT. It specifies CASSVATEKNTEAFF.

This chain links TRBV7-3 with TRBJ1-1, with D maybe TRBD1 (5 bases). CDR3 length: 12 amino acids. Trimming removed 4 bases from V and 11 bases from J, with 14 bases in between. Germline V gene sequence: CDR1 SGHTA, CDR2 FQGTGA. The CDR3 sequence: CASSSQQGVAFF. The DNA of the CDR3 is TGTGCCAGCAGCTCACAGCAGGGTGTTGCTTTCTTT.